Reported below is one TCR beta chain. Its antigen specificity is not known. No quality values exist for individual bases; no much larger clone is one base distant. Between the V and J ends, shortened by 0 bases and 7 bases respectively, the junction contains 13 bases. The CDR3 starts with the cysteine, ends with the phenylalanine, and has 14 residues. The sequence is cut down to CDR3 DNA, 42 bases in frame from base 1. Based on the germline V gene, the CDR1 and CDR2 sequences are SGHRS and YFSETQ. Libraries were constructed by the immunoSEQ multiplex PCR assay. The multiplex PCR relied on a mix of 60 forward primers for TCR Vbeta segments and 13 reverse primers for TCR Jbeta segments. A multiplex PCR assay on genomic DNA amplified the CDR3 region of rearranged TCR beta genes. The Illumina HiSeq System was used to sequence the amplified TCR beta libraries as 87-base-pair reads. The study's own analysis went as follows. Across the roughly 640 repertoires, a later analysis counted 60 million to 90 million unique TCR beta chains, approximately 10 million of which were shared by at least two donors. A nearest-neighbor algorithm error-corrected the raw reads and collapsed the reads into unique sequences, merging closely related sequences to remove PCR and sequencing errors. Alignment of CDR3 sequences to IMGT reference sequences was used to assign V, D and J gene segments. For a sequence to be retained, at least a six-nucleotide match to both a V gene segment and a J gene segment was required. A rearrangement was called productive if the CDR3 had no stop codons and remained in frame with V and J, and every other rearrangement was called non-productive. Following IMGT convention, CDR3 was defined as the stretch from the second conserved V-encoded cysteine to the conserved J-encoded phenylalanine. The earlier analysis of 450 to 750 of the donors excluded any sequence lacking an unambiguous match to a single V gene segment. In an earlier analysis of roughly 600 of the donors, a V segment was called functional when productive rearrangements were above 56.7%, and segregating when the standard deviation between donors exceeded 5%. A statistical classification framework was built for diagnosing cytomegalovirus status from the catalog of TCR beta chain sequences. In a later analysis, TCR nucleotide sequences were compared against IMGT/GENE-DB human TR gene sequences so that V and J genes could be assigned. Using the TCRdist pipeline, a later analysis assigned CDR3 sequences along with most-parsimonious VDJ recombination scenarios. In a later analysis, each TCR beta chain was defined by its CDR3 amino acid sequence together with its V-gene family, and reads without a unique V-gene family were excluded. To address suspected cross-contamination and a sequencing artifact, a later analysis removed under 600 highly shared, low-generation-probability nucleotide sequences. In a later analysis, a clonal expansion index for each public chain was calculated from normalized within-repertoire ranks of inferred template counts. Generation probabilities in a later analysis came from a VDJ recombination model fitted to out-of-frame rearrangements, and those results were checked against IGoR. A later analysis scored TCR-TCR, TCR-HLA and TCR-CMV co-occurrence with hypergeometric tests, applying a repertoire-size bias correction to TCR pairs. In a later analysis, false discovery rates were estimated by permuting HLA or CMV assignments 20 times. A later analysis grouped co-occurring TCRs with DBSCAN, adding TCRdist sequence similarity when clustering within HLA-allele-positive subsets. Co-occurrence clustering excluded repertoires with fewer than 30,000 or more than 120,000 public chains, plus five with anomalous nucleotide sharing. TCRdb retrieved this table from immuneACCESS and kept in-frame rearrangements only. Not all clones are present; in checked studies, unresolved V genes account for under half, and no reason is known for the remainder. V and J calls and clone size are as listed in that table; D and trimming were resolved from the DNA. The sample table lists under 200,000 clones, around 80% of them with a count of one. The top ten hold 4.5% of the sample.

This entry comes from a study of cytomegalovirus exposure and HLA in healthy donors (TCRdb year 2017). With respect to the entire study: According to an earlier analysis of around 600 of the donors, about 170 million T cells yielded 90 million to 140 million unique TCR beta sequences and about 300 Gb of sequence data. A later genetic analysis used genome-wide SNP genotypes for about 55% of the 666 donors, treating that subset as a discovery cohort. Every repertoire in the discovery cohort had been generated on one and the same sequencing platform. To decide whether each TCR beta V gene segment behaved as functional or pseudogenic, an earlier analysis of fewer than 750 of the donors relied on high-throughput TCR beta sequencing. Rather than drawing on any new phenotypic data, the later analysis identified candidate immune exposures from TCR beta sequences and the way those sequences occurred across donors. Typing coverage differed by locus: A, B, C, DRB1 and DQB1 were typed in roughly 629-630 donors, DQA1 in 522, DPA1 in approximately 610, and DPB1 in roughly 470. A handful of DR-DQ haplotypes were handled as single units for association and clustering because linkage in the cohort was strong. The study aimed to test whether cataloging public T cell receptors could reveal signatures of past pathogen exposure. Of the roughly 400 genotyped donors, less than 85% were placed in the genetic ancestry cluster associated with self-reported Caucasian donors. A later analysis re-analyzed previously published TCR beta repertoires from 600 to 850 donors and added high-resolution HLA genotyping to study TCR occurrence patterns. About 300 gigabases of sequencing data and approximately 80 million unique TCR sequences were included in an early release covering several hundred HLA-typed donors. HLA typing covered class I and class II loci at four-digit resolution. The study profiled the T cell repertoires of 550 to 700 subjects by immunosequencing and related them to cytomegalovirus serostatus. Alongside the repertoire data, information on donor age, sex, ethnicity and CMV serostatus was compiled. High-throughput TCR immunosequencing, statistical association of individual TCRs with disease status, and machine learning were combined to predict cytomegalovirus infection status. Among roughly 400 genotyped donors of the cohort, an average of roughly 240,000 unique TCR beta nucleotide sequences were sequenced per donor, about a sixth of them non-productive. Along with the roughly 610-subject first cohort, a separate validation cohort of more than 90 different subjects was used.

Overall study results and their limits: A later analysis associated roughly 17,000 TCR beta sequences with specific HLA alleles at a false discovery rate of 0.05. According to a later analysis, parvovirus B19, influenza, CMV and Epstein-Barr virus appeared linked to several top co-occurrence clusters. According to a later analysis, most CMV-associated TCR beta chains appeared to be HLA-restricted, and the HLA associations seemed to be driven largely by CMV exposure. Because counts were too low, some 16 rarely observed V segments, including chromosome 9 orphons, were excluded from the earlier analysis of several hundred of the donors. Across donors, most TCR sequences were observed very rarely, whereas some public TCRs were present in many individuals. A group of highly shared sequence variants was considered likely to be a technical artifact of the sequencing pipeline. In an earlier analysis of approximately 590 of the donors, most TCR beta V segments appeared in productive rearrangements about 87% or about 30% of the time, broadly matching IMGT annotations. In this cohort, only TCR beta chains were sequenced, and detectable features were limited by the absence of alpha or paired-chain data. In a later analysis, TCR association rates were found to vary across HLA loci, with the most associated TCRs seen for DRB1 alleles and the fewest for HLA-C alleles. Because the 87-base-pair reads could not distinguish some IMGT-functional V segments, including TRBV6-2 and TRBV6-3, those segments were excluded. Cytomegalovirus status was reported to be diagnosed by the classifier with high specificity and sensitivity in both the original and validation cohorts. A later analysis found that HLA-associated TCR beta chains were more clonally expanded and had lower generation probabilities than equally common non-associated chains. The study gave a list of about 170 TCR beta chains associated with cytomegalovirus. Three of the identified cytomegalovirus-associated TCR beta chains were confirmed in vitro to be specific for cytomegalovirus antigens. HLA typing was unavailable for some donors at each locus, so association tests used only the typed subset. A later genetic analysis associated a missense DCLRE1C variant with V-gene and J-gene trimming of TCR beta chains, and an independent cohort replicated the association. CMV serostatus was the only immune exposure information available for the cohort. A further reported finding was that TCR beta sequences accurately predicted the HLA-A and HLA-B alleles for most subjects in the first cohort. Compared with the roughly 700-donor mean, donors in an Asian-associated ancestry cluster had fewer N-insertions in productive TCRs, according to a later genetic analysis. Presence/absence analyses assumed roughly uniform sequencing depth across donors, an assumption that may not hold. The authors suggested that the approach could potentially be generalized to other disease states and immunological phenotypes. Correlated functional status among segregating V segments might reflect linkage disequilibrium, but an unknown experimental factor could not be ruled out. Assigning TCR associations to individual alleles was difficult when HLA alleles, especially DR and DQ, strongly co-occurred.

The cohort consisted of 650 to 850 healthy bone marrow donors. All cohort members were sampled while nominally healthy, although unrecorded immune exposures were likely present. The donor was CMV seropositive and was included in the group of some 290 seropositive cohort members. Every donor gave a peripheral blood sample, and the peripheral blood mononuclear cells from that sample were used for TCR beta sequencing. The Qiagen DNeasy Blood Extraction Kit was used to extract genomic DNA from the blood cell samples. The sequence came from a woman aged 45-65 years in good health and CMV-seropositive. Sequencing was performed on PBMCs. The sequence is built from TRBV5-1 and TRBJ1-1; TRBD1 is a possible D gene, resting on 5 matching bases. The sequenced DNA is TGCGCCAGCAGCTTGGGGGGAGGGACGTTTGAAGCTTTCTTT. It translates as CASSLGGGTFEAFF. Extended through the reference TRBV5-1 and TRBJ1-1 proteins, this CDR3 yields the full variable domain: KAGVTQTPRYLIKTRGQQVTLSCSPISGHRSVSWYQQTPGQGLQFLFEYFSETQRNKGNFPGRFSGRQFSNSRSEMNVSTLELGDSALYLCASSLGGGTFEAFFGQGTRLTVV.